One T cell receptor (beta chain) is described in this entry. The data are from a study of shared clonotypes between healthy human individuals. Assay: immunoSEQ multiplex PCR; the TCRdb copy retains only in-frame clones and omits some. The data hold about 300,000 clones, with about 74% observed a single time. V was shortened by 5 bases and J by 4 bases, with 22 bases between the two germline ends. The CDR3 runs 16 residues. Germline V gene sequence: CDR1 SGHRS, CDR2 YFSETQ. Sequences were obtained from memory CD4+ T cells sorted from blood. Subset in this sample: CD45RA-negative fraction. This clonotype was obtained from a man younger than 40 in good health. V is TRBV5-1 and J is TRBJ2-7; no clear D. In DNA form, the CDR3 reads TGCGCCAGCAGTAATGGCAGGTCAGACCCCGGTTACGAGCAGTACTTC. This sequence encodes CASSNGRSDPGYEQYF.